The clone carrying this TCR beta chain was recorded at least ten times. As to time point: after trial treatment. Treatment specified: LDRT plus nivolumab, ipilimumab, low-dose cyclophosphamide and aspirin (RACIN trial). The therapy administered to donors comprised nivolumab, ipilimumab, aspirin, low-dose cyclophosphamide and low-dose radiotherapy. Those who qualified had advanced solid tumors (lacking tumor-infiltrating lymphocytes). With TRAV- and TRBV-specific primers, first-strand cDNA was made, covering the alpha and beta chains. Amplification of TCRs used a constant-region primer and V-primer adapter for roughly 20 PCR cycles. TCRdb re-called the reads through MiXCR, storing one row per CDR3 protein. Among about 100,000 distinct CDR3 sequences, around 21% were seen once, and the ten largest hold approximately 4%. The data belong to a study of low-dose radiotherapy and immunotherapy resistance in tumors.

With V trimmed by 5 bases and J by 5 bases, 9 bases remained unmatched. This CDR3 is 15 amino acids long. CDR1 is MNHEY, CDR2 SVGEGT, per germline. This chain uses TRBV6-2 or TRBV6-3 with TRBJ2-3; 8 bases are shared with TRBD2. The material was PBMCs, obtained after low-dose radiotherapy plus immunotherapy. This sequence originates from a male donor with prostate cancer. This CDR3 is CASSERGLVRDTQYF. The CDR3 bases are TGTGCCAGCAGTGAACGGGGACTAGTGAGAGATACGCAGTATTTT.